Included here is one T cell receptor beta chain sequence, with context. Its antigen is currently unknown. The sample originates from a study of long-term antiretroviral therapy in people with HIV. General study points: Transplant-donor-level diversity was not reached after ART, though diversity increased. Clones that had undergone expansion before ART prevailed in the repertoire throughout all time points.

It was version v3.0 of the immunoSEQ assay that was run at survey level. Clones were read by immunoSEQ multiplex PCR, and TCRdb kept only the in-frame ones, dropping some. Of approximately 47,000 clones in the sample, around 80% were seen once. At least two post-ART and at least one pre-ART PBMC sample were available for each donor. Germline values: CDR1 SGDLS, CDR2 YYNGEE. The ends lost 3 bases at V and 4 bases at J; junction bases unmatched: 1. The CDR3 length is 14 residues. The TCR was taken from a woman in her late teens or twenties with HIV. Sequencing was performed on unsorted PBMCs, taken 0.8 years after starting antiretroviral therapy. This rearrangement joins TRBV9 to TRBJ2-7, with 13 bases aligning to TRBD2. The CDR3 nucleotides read TGTGCCAGCAGCGAGGGACTAGCGGGGTACGAGCAGTACTTC. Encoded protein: CASSEGLAGYEQYF.